The 9 T cell receptor beta chains in this list originate from one sample, sequenced in a study of high-grade serous ovarian cancer treatment subgroups (dated by TCRdb to the early 2020s). The library was prepared using the immunoSEQ multiplex PCR assay. The table was pulled from immuneACCESS by TCRdb, which kept in-frame rearrangements only. Such tables lose some clones; where checked, under half of the loss comes from unresolved V genes, and the rest has no known cause. Here the sample has about 10,000 clones; 68% occur a single time. Of the sample, 4.1% falls within the top ten clones. Tumor samples were obtained before definitive surgery or chemotherapy. Sequencing was performed on tumor tissue. These receptors were taken from a human donor with high-grade serous ovarian cancer.

The chain employs TRBV11-3 and TRBJ2-5; the D gene could be TRBD1 or TRBD2 (6 bases each). The CDR3 has 16 amino acids. The germline V and J ends were trimmed by 6 bases and 5 bases, with 22 bases remaining between them. The germline V gene has CDR1 SGHNT and CDR2 YENEEA. In DNA form, the CDR3 reads TGTGCCAGCAGTCCCGGTAGGGGGGCCCCGGGGGAGACCCAGTACTTC. Its protein product is CASSPGRGAPGETQYF. Together with reference TRBV11-3 and TRBJ2-5, the CDR3 gives the full variable domain: EAGVVQSPRYKIIEKKQPVAFWCNPISGHNTLYWYLQNLGQGPELLIRYENEEAVDDSQLPKDRFSAERLKGVDSTLKIQPAELGDSAVYLCASSPGRGAPGETQYFGPGTRLLVL.

This clone was found a few times. The chain combines TRBV6-6 with TRBJ1-5; 8 bases line up with TRBD1. This CDR3 has 16 residues. After removal of 7 bases from V and 0 bases from J, the junction contained 8 bases not matched to a gene. Germline CDR1 reads MNHNY; CDR2 reads SVGAGI (reference sequence). Here the CDR3 reads CASIDRGLDSNQPQHF. DNA of the CDR3: TGTGCCAGCATTGACAGGGGACTCGATAGCAATCAGCCCCAGCATTTT.

The rearrangement links TRBV11-2 to TRBJ2-2; 11 bases are a match to TRBD2. The germline gives CDR1 SGHAT, CDR2 FQNNGV. The trim removed 3 bases at V and 2 bases at J, leaving 5 bases unmatched. The CDR3 length is 17 residues. Here the CDR3 DNA reads TGTGCCAGCAGCTTCCTGGGACTAGCGGATAACACCGGGGAGCTGTTTTTT. This translates into CASSFLGLADNTGELFF.

The gene calls are TRBV5-4 and TRBJ2-7; 11 bases match TRBD2. CDR3 length: 14 amino acids. Losses at the gene ends were 4 bases for V and 7 bases for J; bases not matched to a gene: 7. Per germline, CDR1 SGHNT and CDR2 YYREEE (reference sequence). CDR3 bases: TGTGCCAGCAGCCTACTAGCGGGAGATGGAGAGCAGTACTTC. Protein sequence: CASSLLAGDGEQYF.

Only one count was recorded for this clone. V gene TRBV29-1 combines with J gene TRBJ2-7; 8 bases are shared with TRBD2. Germline CDR1 reads SQVTM; CDR2 reads ANQGSEA. The CDR3 is 15 residues long. The CDR3 DNA is TGCAGGGACCCCTGGCGGGAGGCCCCTTCGTACGAGCAGTACTTC. This translates into CRDPWREAPSYEQYF.

The V call is TRBV11-2, the J call TRBJ2-5, with TRBD1 matching 9 bases. Trimming cost V 5 bases and J 5 bases; bases outside gene matches: 15. Germline-derived CDR1 and CDR2 are SGHAT and FQNNGV. There are 17 residues in the CDR3. The CDR3 DNA follows: TGTGCCAGCAGCGAGGGCCTTATTACAGGGGGCGCGGAGACCCAGTACTTC. It translates to CASSEGLITGGAETQYF. Looking up the rest from reference TRBV11-2 and TRBJ2-5 gives the full variable domain: EAGVAQSPRYKIIEKRQSVAFWCNPISGHATLYWYQQILGQGPKLLIQFQNNGVVDDSQLPKDRFSAERLKGVDSTLKIQPAKLEDSAVYLCASSEGLITGGAETQYFGPGTRLLVL.

The chain joins TRBV13 to TRBJ1-6; a possible D gene is TRBD1 (5 bases). Trimming removed 6 bases at V and 9 bases at J, with 18 bases between. The CDR3 length is 15 residues. The germline V gene encodes CDR1 PRHDT and CDR2 FYEKMQ (reference sequence). The CDR3 region is CASSLTGARGSPLHF. CDR3 nucleotides: TGTGCCAGCAGTCTTACCGGGGCCCGAGGTTCACCCCTCCACTTT. The complete variable domain, with remaining parts taken from reference TRBV13 and TRBJ1-6, reads AAGVIQSPRHLIKEKRETATLKCYPIPRHDTVYWYQQGPGQDPQFLISFYEKMQSDKGSIPDRFSAQQFSDYHSELNMSSLELGDSALYFCASSLTGARGSPLHFGNGTRLTVT.

This clone is medium-sized by share. The chain has TRBV30 and TRBJ2-1; 8 bases align to TRBD2. The length of the CDR3 is 14 residues. V was clipped by 3 bases and J by 4 bases; unmatched bases: 5. Looked up from germline, CDR1 is GTSNPN and CDR2 is SVGIG (reference sequence). The CDR3 DNA sequence: TGTGCCTGGAGGGCTAGCGGGCCGTACAATGAGCAGTTCTTC. Encoded protein: CAWRASGPYNEQFF.

The chain is built from TRBV11-3 and TRBJ2-5; D gene ambiguous. Germline CDR1 SGHNT, CDR2 YENEEA. Trimming left V 3 bases short and J 4 bases short, with 9 bases between. The CDR3 covers 13 residues. The CDR3 DNA follows: TGTGCCAGCAGCTTCCAGGCCGCAGAGACCCAGTACTTC. Its translation is CASSFQAAETQYF.